This section outlines one TCR beta chain sequence together with its context. The table lists this clone with a few counts. Its antigen remains unidentified. No quality values exist for individual bases; no much larger clone is one base distant. The immunoSEQ Assay, a bias-controlled multiplex PCR, was used to amplify TCRbeta CDR3 regions from genomic DNA. Under the source paper's analysis protocol: Nucleated cell counts per sample were estimated from amplification of reference gene primers within the assay. To quantify the absolute abundance of each unique TCRbeta CDR3 rearrangement, sequence reads were collapsed and filtered. For each sample, productive Simpson clonality was calculated as the square root of Simpson's diversity index over productive rearrangements. Here the immuneACCESS table is served through TCRdb, limited to in-frame sequences with V and J called. Missing clones are a known gap in these copies; in checked studies unresolved V genes cover under half, and the rest lacks a known reason. D and trimming were read from the DNA, whereas the V and J calls and clone size are those reported in that table. For this sample there are approximately 230,000 clones; approximately 84% appear just once. Clones ranked in the top ten supply around 1.8% of the sample.

The sample belongs to a study of blood T cell repertoires in COVID-19 (dated by TCRdb to 2018 to 2021). About the investigation overall: The collaborator samples originated in the United States, Italy and Spain and spanned the acute and convalescent phases of COVID-19. Where available, HLA class I and class II types were taken from metadata supplied by the sample provider and were not determined by assay-based typing. The samples were drawn from two sources: the first 160 participants of the ongoing ImmuneRACE study, and over 950 subjects contributed by 6 global collaborators. Nearly every sample came with metadata listing a de-identified subject ID, COVID-19 status, age in years and sex. The prospective study material was composed of cDNA or gDNA derived from T cells, B-cell-depleted T cells, or PBMCs. The repertoires were released in a freely available public database meant as a resource for research on the immune response to SARS-CoV-2. Subjects who had been exposed to COVID-19, were actively infected with it, or had recovered from it provided the deeply sampled blood TCRbeta repertoires that made up the dataset. The paper's findings and limits, for the study overall: Clinical and demographic metadata were provided uncurated, with the amount varying by source and participant.

V is pruned by 4 bases and J by 7 bases, leaving 22 bases of the junction without a gene match. Counted from cysteine to phenylalanine, this CDR3 has 20 amino acids. The retained sequence is limited to the CDR3, 60 bases, with the frame set at the first base. Looking up the germline V gene (reference sequence) yields CDR1 LGHDT and CDR2 YNNKEL. In the prospective study, participants were about 18 to 100 years old, resided in about 25 geographic areas of the United States, and were enrolled through a virtual design. In the prospective study, cohorts were assigned on the basis of participant-reported clinical history obtained from a screening survey and a study questionnaire. Recovered participants in ImmuneRACE Cohort 3 were defined as having two consecutive negative NP/OP PCR tests, clearance from a healthcare professional, or resolution of symptoms. Each participant in the prospective study had whole blood, serum and a nasopharyngeal or oropharyngeal swab collected by mobile phlebotomists. Additional blood draws and questionnaires over an approximately two-month period could optionally be provided by prospective study participants. Before DNA extraction, prospective study blood samples were shipped either frozen or at room temperature.

The sample comprised PBMCs or T cells enriched from blood (not recorded which). The V gene is TRBV3-1 (or the pseudogene TRBV3-2) and the J gene is TRBJ1-6; TRBD1 matches 7 bases in the middle. The sequence came from a man in his forties who had recovered from COVID-19. The CDR3 here reads CASSLGTAARIGRGNSPLHF. The nucleotides are TGTGCCAGCAGCCTCGGGACAGCTGCGCGAATCGGCAGGGGGAATTCACCCCTCCACTTT.